This T cell receptor beta chain emerged from a study of blood T cell repertoires in COVID-19. Study details: There were acute and convalescent COVID-19 samples, and they came from the United States, Italy and Spain. PBMCs, B-cell-depleted T cells, or T cells were the source of the cDNA or gDNA that made up the material.

The CDR3 contains 14 residues. The germline CDR1 and CDR2 sequences are SGDLS and YYNGEE. The ends lost 1 base at V and 1 base at J; junction bases unmatched: 0. This clone was counted between two and nine times. In the source study's methods: Cell counts per sample came from amplifying reference gene primers. Clones were sequenced by immunoSEQ multiplex PCR, and TCRdb holds only the in-frame ones, with some missing. The D gene and trimming were derived from the DNA, and the V and J assignments and clone size from that table. The data show 40,000 or so clones, around 74% seen once. The specimen sequenced was peripheral blood. The chain links TRBV9 to TRBJ1-1, with TRBD1 matching 8 bases. The sequence was obtained from a man aged 70-80 years with acute or convalescent COVID-19. The DNA of the CDR3 is TGTGCCAGCAGCGTACAGGGGGCGAACACTGAAGCTTTCTTT. This translates into CASSVQGANTEAFF.